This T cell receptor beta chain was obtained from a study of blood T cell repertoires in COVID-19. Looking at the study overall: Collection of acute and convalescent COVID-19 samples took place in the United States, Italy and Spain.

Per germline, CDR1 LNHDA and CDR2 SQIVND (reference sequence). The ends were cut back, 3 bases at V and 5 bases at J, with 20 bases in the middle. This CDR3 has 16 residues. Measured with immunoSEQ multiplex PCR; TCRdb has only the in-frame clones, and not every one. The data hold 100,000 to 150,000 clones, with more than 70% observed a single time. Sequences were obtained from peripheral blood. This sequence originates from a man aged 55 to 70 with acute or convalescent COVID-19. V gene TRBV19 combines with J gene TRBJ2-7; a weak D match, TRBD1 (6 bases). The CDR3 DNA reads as TGTGCCAGTAGTATTTCCGGACAAGGGGGAAGGGACGAGCAGTACTTC. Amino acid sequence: CASSISGQGGRDEQYF.